A single sample gave rise to the 10 T cell receptor beta chains below, sequenced in a study of beta chain features in type 1 diabetes (dated by TCRdb to about 2018). Paper-wide results and their limitations: In all four CD4+ subsets, TCRB CDR3 length was moderately but significantly shorter in type 1 diabetes patients.

These receptors' antigens are unknown. Receptor amplification or capture employed the immunoSEQ multiplex PCR assay. The entire isolated RNA was reverse transcribed using the High Capacity cDNA Reverse Transcription Kit, and thus expressed TCRB transcripts were sequenced. TCRdb retrieved this table from immuneACCESS and kept in-frame rearrangements only. Not all clones are present; in checked studies, unresolved V genes account for under half, and no reason is known for the remainder. Present in this sample are some 140,000 clones, 9% of which were seen just once. Of the sample, 0.6% to 0.9% is held by the ten largest clones. Sequences were obtained from central memory CD4+ T cells from blood. Receptor source: a man aged 30-40 years with type 1 diabetes.

The gene calls are TRBV5-1 and TRBJ2-7; a weak D match, TRBD2 (5 bases). Trimming took off 4 bases at V and 6 bases at J, with 11 bases between the two ends. CDR3 size: 12 residues. Germline assignment: CDR1 SGHRS and CDR2 YFSETQ. The CDR3 nucleotides read TGCGCCAGCAGCGAGCCTCGGGGCGAGCAGTACTTC. It encodes CASSEPRGEQYF.

There are a few counts of this clone. The genes are TRBV20-1 and TRBJ2-7, with a possible D match to TRBD1 (6 bases). V lost 6 bases and J 5 bases, leaving 11 bases between the germline ends. The CDR3 totals 11 residues. Germline V CDR1 and CDR2: DFQATT, SNEGSKA (reference sequence). The CDR3 coding sequence is TGCAGTGCGCACCAGGGGAACGAGCAGTACTTC. This translates into CSAHQGNEQYF.

This clone has more than one count but fewer than ten. V is TRBV5-1 and J is TRBJ2-1; D unresolved. Germline CDR1 and CDR2: SGHRS and YFSETQ. Trimming pared 0 bases from V and 3 bases from J, leaving 4 bases between. The CDR3 runs to 13 residues. DNA for the CDR3: TGCGCCAGCAGCTTGGACAGCTACAATGAGCAGTTCTTC. It codes for CASSLDSYNEQFF.

About this clone: In the same sample, other DNA sequences code for this CDR3. The chain is built from TRBV2 and TRBJ1-5; D remains ambiguous. Germline V gene data show CDR1 as SNHLY and CDR2 as FYNNEI. The CDR3 has 13 amino acids. V shed 3 bases and J shed 3 bases, with 6 bases lying between them. The CDR3 DNA sequence: TGTGCCAGCAGTGATGAGGTCAATCAGCCCCAGCATTTT. Translating it yields CASSDEVNQPQHF.

Only a few counts were recorded for this clone. The sample holds other DNA sequences that translate to the same CDR3. The chain employs TRBV7-9 and TRBJ1-1; 7 bases agree with TRBD1. In germline, CDR1 is SEHNR, CDR2 FQNEAQ (reference sequence). The CDR3 is 14 amino acids. V dropped 3 bases and J dropped 2; count of bases not matched to a gene: 3. This CDR3 is CASSLQGGNTEAFF. CDR3 DNA: TGTGCCAGCAGCTTGCAGGGGGGTAACACTGAAGCTTTCTTT. The entire variable domain, with the rest obtained from reference TRBV7-9 and TRBJ1-1, is as follows: DTGVSQNPRHKITKRGQNVTFRCDPISEHNRLYWYRQTLGQGPEFLTYFQNEAQLEKSRLLSDRFSAERPKGSFSTLEIQRTEQGDSAMYLCASSLQGGNTEAFFGQGTRLTVV.

This clone has only a few counts. This sequence joins TRBV9 and TRBJ1-5; perhaps TRBD1 as D (5 bases). V was pared by 0 bases and J by 8 bases, with 15 bases between. Per germline, CDR1 SGDLS and CDR2 YYNGEE. This CDR3 region has 15 residues. The CDR3 here is CASSVEGGTWEPQHF. Written as DNA, the CDR3 is TGTGCCAGCAGCGTAGAGGGCGGGACCTGGGAGCCCCAGCATTTT.

This clone was found a few times. The J gene is TRBJ2-7, the V gene TRBV7-2, with a possible D match to TRBD1 (6 bases). The CDR3 is 14 residues long. V was pared by 3 bases and J by 4 bases, with 13 bases between. CDR1 is SGHTA and CDR2 is FQGNSA in the germline V gene. CDR3 in amino acids: CASSLSGTPYEQYF. The CDR3 coding sequence is TGTGCCAGCAGCTTGTCCGGGACACCATACGAGCAGTACTTC.

This clone was recorded a few times. The gene calls are TRBV9 and TRBJ2-1, with 11 bases aligning to TRBD2. The CDR3 extends over 17 amino acids. With 3 bases clipped from V and 1 base from J, the junction kept 6 bases outside the gene matches. Germline values: CDR1 SGDLS, CDR2 YYNGEE. DNA for the CDR3: TGTGCCAGCAGCGGGGGCTCTAGCGGGGGGTCCTACAATGAGCAGTTCTTC. As protein: CASSGGSSGGSYNEQFF.

This clone is a singleton in its sample. This chain links TRBV7-8 with TRBJ2-7, with 8 bases aligning to TRBD1. V lost 3 bases, J lost 3 bases, and 4 bases stayed unmatched. CDR3 size: 14 residues. Germline V gives CDR1 SGHVS, CDR2 FQNEAQ. The CDR3 DNA follows: TGTGCCAGCAGCTTTTCCGGGACAGGCTACGAGCAGTACTTC. It translates to CASSFSGTGYEQYF.

This clone came up a few times. This sample also contains other DNA sequences that code for the same CDR3. This chain joins TRBV6-6 and TRBJ1-6; TRBD1 agrees at 7 bases. Losses at the gene ends were 2 bases for V and 8 bases for J; bases not matched to a gene: 6. CDR1 and CDR2 (germline): MNHNY, SVGAGI (reference sequence). The CDR3 totals 15 residues. CDR3 in DNA: TGTGCCAGCAGTTACAGCCGGACAGGTGATTCACCCCTCCACTTT. Its translation is CASSYSRTGDSPLHF.